The rows below give T cell receptor beta chains drawn from one sample of a study of metastatic and nonmetastatic thyroid tumors. TCRdb ran MiXCR on the PCR reads. The table records about 18,000 clones, 34% of them present only once. The sample comprised tumor tissue. These receptors originate from a male donor with papillary thyroid cancer or a benign thyroid nodule (not recorded which). Some clones in this sample may be carry-over from other donors' samples. Both conserved end residues are part of each CDR3. A D gene is named only where the DNA matches it firmly. Expanded clones get a size class; other rows say once, few or many, or leave the size out.

j_gene | abundance | d_gene | v_gene | len | CDR3nt | CDR3aa
TRBJ2-1 | many | . | TRBV5-6 | 16 | TGTGCCAGCAGCTTGAAGTTATATCGGGGCTACAATGAGCAGTTCTTC | CASSLKLYRGYNEQFF
TRBJ2-1 | few | . | TRBV13 | 11 | TGTGCCAGCAGCCTCGGGCAGGGTCCGTTCTTC | CASSLGQGPFF
TRBJ2-7 | . | TRBD2 | TRBV3-1 | 14 | TGTGCCAGCAGAAGCGGGGGGAGCTCCTACGAGCAGTACTTC | CASRSGGSSYEQYF
TRBJ1-1 | . | . | TRBV19 | 15 | TGTGCCAGTAGTATTACCCGGGCAGCTCTACCTGAAGCTTTCTTT | CASSITRAALPEAFF
TRBJ2-3 | . | . | TRBV5-1 | 14 | TGCGCCAGCAGTCCGGGGTTGTCCACAGATACGCAGTATTTT | CASSPGLSTDTQYF
TRBJ1-5 | many | TRBD1 | TRBV2 | 15 | TGTGCCAGCAGCTTCCTGACAGGGGGCAATCAGCCCCAGCATTTT | CASSFLTGGNQPQHF
TRBJ2-3 | . | . | TRBV20-1 | 13 | TGCAGTGCTAGAGGGACTACCGGGGGTACGCAGTATTTT | CSARGTTGGTQYF
TRBJ2-6 | . | . | TRBV10-3 | 16 | TGTGCCATCAGTGAGTCGCCTCCCTCTGGGGCCAACGTCCTGACTTTC | CAISESPPSGANVLTF
TRBJ2-7 | few | TRBD2 | TRBV28 | 15 | TGTGCCAGCAGTTCAGTGACTAGCGGTTACTACGAGCAGTACTTC | CASSSVTSGYYEQYF
TRBJ2-5 | once | . | TRBV5-1 | 16 | TGCGCCAGCAGCTTGGGCCCGGGAGTGCCGTTGGACACCCAGTACTTC | CASSLGPGVPLDTQYF
TRBJ1-1 | . | . | TRBV6-9 | 15 | TGTGCCAGCAGTTATGGGGACCGGGTTGACACTGAAGCTTTCTTT | CASSYGDRVDTEAFF